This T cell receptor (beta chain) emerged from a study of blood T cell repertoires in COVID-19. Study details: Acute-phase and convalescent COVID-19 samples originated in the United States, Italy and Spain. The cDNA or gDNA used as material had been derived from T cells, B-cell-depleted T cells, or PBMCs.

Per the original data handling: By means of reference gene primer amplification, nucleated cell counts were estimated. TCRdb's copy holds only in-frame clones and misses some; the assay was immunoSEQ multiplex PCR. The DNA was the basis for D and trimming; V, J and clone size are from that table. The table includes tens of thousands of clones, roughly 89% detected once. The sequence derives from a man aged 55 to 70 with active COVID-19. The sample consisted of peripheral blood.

CDR3 in amino acids: CASSSFGGAEAFF. The CDR3 coding sequence is TGTGCCAGCAGTTCTTTCGGAGGGGCTGAAGCTTTCTTT. The chain recombines TRBV27 with TRBJ1-1; perhaps TRBD1 as D (5 bases). This CDR3 contains 13 residues. Germline V CDR1 and CDR2: MNHEY, SMNVEV (reference sequence). Trimming left V 4 bases short and J 6 bases short, with 12 bases between.